Shown below are 21 T cell receptor beta chains from a single sample sequenced in a study of CD8+ T cells in alopecia areata. Extraction of RNA preceded its reverse transcription into cDNA, which served as the sequencing template. Using immunoSEQ multiplex PCR, the repertoire was profiled, and TCRdb retains in-frame clones only, with some absent. The sample has hundreds of thousands of clones; approximately 72% are singletons. The treatment was: oral pan-JAK inhibitor, 5-10 mg twice daily. The specimen was CD4+ T cells sorted from blood, collected between weeks 43 and 45, from a patient treated with tofacitinib. These receptors were collected from a human donor with alopecia areata.

The chain combines TRBV29-1 with TRBJ2-7; the D is unclear. V was trimmed by 7 bases and J by 3 bases, leaving 7 bases between them. Germline lookup yields CDR1 SQVTM and CDR2 ANQGSEA. The CDR3 is 10 residues long. CDR3 DNA sequence: TGCAGCGCTGCCCACTACGAGCAGTACTTC. This codes for CSAAHYEQYF.

The chain uses TRBV4-3 and TRBJ1-5; D is uncertain. CDR3 size: 14 residues. Germline V CDR1 and CDR2: LGHNA, YSLEER. V lost 3 bases, J lost 3 bases, and 9 bases lay in between. The CDR3 DNA sequence: TGCGCCAGCAGCCAGACGCTTAACAATCAGCCCCAGCATTTT. Translated: CASSQTLNNQPQHF.

The chain has TRBV29-1 and TRBJ2-7; D is possibly TRBD2 (5 bases). Germline CDR1 is SQVTM and CDR2 is ANQGSEA. V shed 0 bases and J shed 2 bases, with 11 bases lying between them. The CDR3 has 14 residues. CDR3 coding DNA: TGCAGCGTTGAAGAGCGTGGAGGTCCCTACGAGCAGTACTTC. It encodes CSVEERGGPYEQYF.

J is TRBJ1-2 and V is TRBV4-3; 8 nucleotides align to TRBD1. The germline V gene has CDR1 LGHNA and CDR2 YSLEER. The CDR3 is made up of 18 amino acids. With V trimmed by 1 base and J by 8 bases, 18 bases remained unmatched. CDR3 nucleotide sequence: TGCGCCAGCAGCCAAGTTTGGTTTGGGACAGGTCTCTTGGGAGGCTACACCTTC. This gives the protein CASSQVWFGTGLLGGYTF.

In its sample, this clone was seen once. V usage is TRBV4-1 and J usage is TRBJ2-7; TRBD2 might be the D (5 bases). Deletions cut 3 bases from V and 2 bases from J, with 14 bases between. CDR1 and CDR2 from the germline V gene are MGHRA and YSYEKL. This CDR3 contains 15 residues. The CDR3 spells CASSHPPGKTYEQYF. CDR3 DNA sequence: TGCGCCAGCAGCCACCCACCGGGAAAGACCTACGAGCAGTACTTC.

The chain is built from TRBV5-6 and TRBJ1-4; perhaps TRBD1 as D (5 bases). The V and J ends lost 4 bases and 0 bases respectively, with 10 bases between them. This CDR3 is built from 15 residues. Germline V gene sequence: CDR1 SGHDT, CDR2 YYEEEE. CDR3 sequence reads: CASSHGATTNEKLFF. CDR3 DNA sequence: TGTGCCAGCAGCCATGGGGCTACAACTAATGAAAAACTGTTTTTT. Full variable domain (remainder filled in from reference TRBV5-6 and TRBJ1-4): DAGVTQSPTHLIKTRGQQVTLRCSPKSGHDTVSWYQQALGQGPQFIFQYYEEEERQRGNFPDRFSGHQFPNYSSELNVNALLLGDSALYLCASSHGATTNEKLFFGSGTQLSVL.

This clone was seen a few times. The genes are TRBV7-2 and TRBJ2-1; 7 bases match TRBD1. This CDR3 comprises 15 residues. The trim removed 4 bases at V and 5 bases at J, leaving 8 bases unmatched. Germline lookup yields CDR1 SGHTA and CDR2 FQGNSA. The CDR3 sequence: CASSSEGTEDNEQFF. The DNA for the CDR3 is TGTGCCAGCAGCTCCGAGGGGACAGAGGACAATGAGCAGTTCTTC.

This clone has ten or more counts. The chain combines TRBV15 with TRBJ1-4; TRBD1 is a possible D gene (5 bases). CDR3 length: 13 amino acids. Trimming shortened V by 8 bases and J by 8 bases, and 15 bases separated the two germline ends. The V gene's germline CDR1 is LNHNV and CDR2 YYDKDF (reference sequence). As DNA, the CDR3 is TGTGCCACCCGTGAGGGGACCCTCGAAAAACTGTTTTTT. Its protein is CATREGTLEKLFF.

This clone was observed a handful of times. V and J are TRBV11-3 and TRBJ1-2; D is uncertain. The length of the CDR3 is 13 residues. Germline-derived CDR1 and CDR2 are SGHNT and YENEEA. The V end was cut by 5 bases, the J end by 7 bases, with 14 bases between. Here the CDR3 DNA reads TGTGCCAGCAGCCCAGCCCCAGGTGGTGGCTACACCTTC. It codes for CASSPAPGGGYTF.

The rearrangement uses TRBV7-2 and TRBJ2-4; perhaps D is TRBD1 or TRBD2 (5 bases each). V dropped 11 bases and J dropped 9 bases, with 17 bases sitting between them. Germline CDR1 reads SGHTA; CDR2 reads FQGNSA. This CDR3 spans 12 amino acids. The CDR3 reads CAGGWGTGIQYF. The CDR3 region has the DNA TGTGCCGGAGGATGGGGCACTGGCATTCAGTACTTC.

J is TRBJ1-4 and V is TRBV15; no firm D call. Trimming stripped 2 bases from V and 2 bases from J, with 6 bases between. The germline V gene encodes CDR1 LNHNV and CDR2 YYDKDF (reference sequence). This CDR3 has 14 residues. The CDR3 spells CATSRSGTNEKLFF. The CDR3 nucleotides read TGTGCCACCAGCAGATCCGGGACTAATGAAAAACTGTTTTTT.

The CDR3 DNA follows: TGTGCCAGCAGTGAATCAGGGCTGGGTAACTATGGCTACACCTTC. Translated, it gives CASSESGLGNYGYTF. The chain links TRBV25-1 to TRBJ1-2; D may be TRBD1 (5 bases). The ends were cut back, 1 base at V and 1 base at J, with 10 bases in the middle. Germline CDR1 reads MGHDK; CDR2 reads SYGVNS. The CDR3 covers 15 residues.

The chain uses TRBV7-9 and TRBJ2-2; tentatively, D is TRBD1 or TRBD2 (5 bases each). V shed 5 bases and J shed 4 bases, with 14 bases lying between them. The CDR3 covers 15 residues. Germline V gives CDR1 SEHNR, CDR2 FQNEAQ (reference sequence). CDR3 amino acids: CASSPRGSITGELFF. Written as DNA, the CDR3 is TGTGCCAGCAGCCCCCGGGGCTCAATCACCGGGGAGCTGTTTTTT. Variable domain in full (rest from reference TRBV7-9 and TRBJ2-2): DTGVSQNPRHKITKRGQNVTFRCDPISEHNRLYWYRQTLGQGPEFLTYFQNEAQLEKSRLLSDRFSAERPKGSFSTLEIQRTEQGDSAMYLCASSPRGSITGELFFGEGSRLTVL.

This chain connects TRBV4-3 to TRBJ1-1; perhaps TRBD1 as D (5 bases). V was pared by 0 bases and J by 3 bases, with 11 bases between. The CDR3 consists of 15 residues. Germline values: CDR1 LGHNA, CDR2 YSLEER. The CDR3 is CASSQDLRRDTEAFF. CDR3 coding DNA: TGCGCCAGCAGCCAAGATCTCCGCAGGGACACTGAAGCTTTCTTT.

The rearrangement joins TRBV4-1 to TRBJ1-2; possibly TRBD1 for D (5 bases). This CDR3 has 14 residues. V was cut by 0 bases and J by 4 bases, with 9 bases left in between. Germline V CDR1 and CDR2: MGHRA, YSYEKL. The CDR3, as DNA: TGCGCCAGCAGCCAAGAAAGGGGATGCTATGGCTACACCTTC. Its translation is CASSQERGCYGYTF.

V and J are TRBV27 and TRBJ1-2; perhaps TRBD1 as D (6 bases). V lost 6 bases to trimming and J lost 7 bases, with 12 bases between them. The CDR3 consists of 12 residues. CDR1 and CDR2 from the germline V gene are MNHEY and SMNVEV (reference sequence). CDR3 sequence: CASRDSPGGYTF. The CDR3 DNA is TGTGCCAGCAGGGACAGCCCCGGTGGCTACACCTTC.

The rearrangement links TRBV19 to TRBJ2-3; a possible D gene is TRBD1 (6 bases). Germline V gives CDR1 LNHDA, CDR2 SQIVND (reference sequence). This CDR3 has 15 residues. The V gene lost 5 bases and the J gene lost 3 bases, with 15 bases spanning the gap. In DNA form, the CDR3 reads TGTGCCAGTAGTCTCTACAGGGTTGGGACAGATACGCAGTATTTT. Its protein is CASSLYRVGTDTQYF.

This clone has only a few counts. The genes are TRBV18 and TRBJ2-3, with D possibly being TRBD1 or TRBD2 (5 bases each). Trimming cost V 5 bases and J 1 base, with 13 bases left between them. The CDR3 runs to 15 residues. Germline-derived CDR1 and CDR2 are KGHSH and LQKENI. The CDR3 nucleotides are TGTGCCAGCTCATCCAGGGACGGTGGCACAGATACGCAGTATTTT. Translating it yields CASSSRDGGTDTQYF. The full variable domain, its missing parts supplied by reference TRBV18 and TRBJ2-3, is NAGVMQNPRHLVRRRGQEARLRCSPMKGHSHVYWYRQLPEEGLKFMVYLQKENIIDESGMPKERFSAEFPKEGPSILRIQQVVRGDSAAYFCASSSRDGGTDTQYFGPGTRLTVL.

Only a few counts were recorded for this clone. The rearrangement joins TRBV6-6 to TRBJ2-7; TRBD1 aligns across 8 bases. Germline V gene data show CDR1 as MNHNY and CDR2 as SVGAGI (reference sequence). After removal of 5 bases from V and 6 bases from J, the junction contained 15 bases not matched to a gene. CDR3 length: 16 amino acids. The CDR3 DNA is TGTGCCAGCAGTCGATACGGGACAGGCCTTGAGGGCGAGCAGTACTTC. It yields the protein CASSRYGTGLEGEQYF.

V is TRBV29-1 and J is TRBJ1-1; D ambiguous. CDR1 SQVTM and CDR2 ANQGSEA come from the germline V gene. The CDR3 sequence is 13 residues long. Trimming shortened V by 5 bases and J by 0 bases, and 10 bases separated the two germline ends. The CDR3 spells CSVCRRLNTEAFF. For the CDR3, the DNA is TGCAGCGTTTGTCGTCGGTTGAACACTGAAGCTTTCTTT.

This clone has just a few counts. V usage is TRBV7-3 and J usage is TRBJ1-4; the D gene is possibly TRBD1 (5 bases). The germline V gene encodes CDR1 SGHTA and CDR2 FQGTGA. The CDR3 is 15 amino acids. Trimming took 5 bases from V and 2 from J, leaving 12 bases between them. In DNA form, the CDR3 reads TGTGCCAGCAGCCTGGAGGGACGCACTAATGAAAAACTGTTTTTT. Amino acid sequence: CASSLEGRTNEKLFF.